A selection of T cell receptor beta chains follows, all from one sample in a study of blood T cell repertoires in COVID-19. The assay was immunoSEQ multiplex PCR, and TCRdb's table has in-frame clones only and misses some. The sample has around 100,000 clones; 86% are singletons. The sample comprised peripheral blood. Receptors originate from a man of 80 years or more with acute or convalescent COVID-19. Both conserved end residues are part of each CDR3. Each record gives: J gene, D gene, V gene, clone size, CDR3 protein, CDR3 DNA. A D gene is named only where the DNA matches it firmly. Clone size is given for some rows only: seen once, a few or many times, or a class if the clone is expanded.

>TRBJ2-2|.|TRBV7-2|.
CASSYGTGRNTGELFF
TGTGCCAGCAGCTATGGAACGGGTAGGAACACCGGGGAGCTGTTTTTT
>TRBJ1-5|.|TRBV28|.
CASSLLSGGRSNQPQHF
TGTGCCAGCAGTTTGTTGAGCGGGGGAAGAAGCAATCAGCCCCAGCATTTT
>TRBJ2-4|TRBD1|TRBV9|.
CASSRDRIPIQYF
TGTGCCAGCAGCCGGGACAGGATCCCCATTCAGTACTTC
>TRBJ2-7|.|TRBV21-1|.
CASSKRGSKYEQYF
TGTGCCAGCAGCAAAAGGGGTTCGAAATACGAGCAGTACTTC
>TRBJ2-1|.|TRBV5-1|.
CASSPFEGGHNEQFF
TGCGCCAGCAGCCCCTTTGAGGGAGGTCACAATGAGCAGTTCTTC
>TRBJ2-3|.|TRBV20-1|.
CSASPPSGADTQYF
TGCAGTGCTAGTCCACCCTCCGGGGCAGATACGCAGTATTTT
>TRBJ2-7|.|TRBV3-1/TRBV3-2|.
CASSPLERNPDEQYF
TGTGCCAGCAGCCCCCTCGAGCGGAATCCCGACGAGCAGTACTTC
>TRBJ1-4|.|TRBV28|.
CASTRVDSLEKLFF
TGTGCCAGCACCAGAGTGGACAGTTTGGAAAAACTGTTTTTT
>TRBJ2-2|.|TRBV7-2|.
CASSFNRDTGELFF
TGTGCCAGCAGCTTTAACAGGGACACCGGGGAGCTGTTTTTT
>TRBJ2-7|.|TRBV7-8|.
CASSLSGGYEQYF
TGTGCCAGCAGCTTATCCGGAGGGTACGAGCAGTACTTC
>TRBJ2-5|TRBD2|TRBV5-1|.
CASSTASGRQETQYF
TGCGCCAGCAGCACCGCTAGCGGCCGCCAAGAGACCCAGTACTTC
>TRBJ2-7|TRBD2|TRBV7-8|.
CASSLESGGAYEQYF
TGTGCCAGCAGCCTCGAGTCGGGGGGAGCCTACGAGCAGTACTTC
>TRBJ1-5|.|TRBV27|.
CASRVRGEGQPQHF
TGTGCCAGCAGGGTGAGGGGGGAGGGCCAGCCCCAGCATTTT
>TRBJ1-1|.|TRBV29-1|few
CSVDAGQGTEAFF
TGCAGCGTTGATGCGGGGCAGGGAACTGAAGCTTTCTTT
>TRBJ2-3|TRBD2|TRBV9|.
CASSEGLAGSQDTQYF
TGTGCCAGCAGCGAGGGACTAGCGGGGTCCCAAGATACGCAGTATTTT
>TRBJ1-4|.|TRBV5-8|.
CATTGGWGEKLFF
TGTGCCACTACGGGGGGCTGGGGTGAAAAACTGTTTTTT
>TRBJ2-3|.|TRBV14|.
CASSPGDSLIADTQYF
TGTGCCAGCAGCCCGGGGGACTCCCTGATCGCAGATACGCAGTATTTT
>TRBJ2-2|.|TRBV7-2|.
CASSLQLNTGELFF
TGTGCCAGCAGCTTACAACTGAACACCGGGGAGCTGTTTTTT
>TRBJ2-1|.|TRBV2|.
CASSESRVGEQFF
TGTGCCAGCAGTGAAAGCAGGGTTGGGGAGCAGTTCTTC
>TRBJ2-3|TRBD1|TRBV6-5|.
CASRRQGSDTQYF
TGTGCCAGCAGGAGACAGGGTTCAGATACGCAGTATTTT
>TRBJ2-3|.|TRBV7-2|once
CASSLALQSDTQYF
TGTGCCAGCAGCTTGGCCCTACAGTCAGATACGCAGTATTTT
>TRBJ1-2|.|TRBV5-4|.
CASSLGGGRGGYGYTF
TGTGCCAGCAGCTTGGGTGGCGGCAGGGGTGGCTATGGCTACACCTTC
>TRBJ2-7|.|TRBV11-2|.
CASSLAYEQYF
TGTGCCAGCAGCTTAGCTTACGAGCAGTACTTC
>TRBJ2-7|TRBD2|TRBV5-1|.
CASSLVAGNWEQYF
TGCGCCAGCAGCTTGGTAGCGGGAAATTGGGAGCAGTACTTC
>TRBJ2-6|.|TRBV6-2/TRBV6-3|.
CASSPTRGLAGANVLTF
TGTGCCAGCAGTCCCACCCGGGGGTTAGCGGGGGCCAACGTCCTGACTTTC
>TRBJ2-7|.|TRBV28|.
CASSYQGYEQYF
TGTGCCAGCAGTTACCAGGGCTACGAGCAGTACTTC
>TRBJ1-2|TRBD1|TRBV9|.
CASSVAKTGDPFYGYTF
TGTGCCAGCAGCGTAGCTAAAACAGGGGATCCCTTCTATGGCTACACCTTC
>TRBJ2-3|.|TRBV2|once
CASSWRTANTDTQYF
TGTGCCAGCAGCTGGCGGACAGCCAACACAGATACGCAGTATTTT
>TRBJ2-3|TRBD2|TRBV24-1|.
CATSDPGGGRMDTQYF
TGTGCCACCAGTGACCCGGGCGGCGGGAGAATGGATACGCAGTATTTT
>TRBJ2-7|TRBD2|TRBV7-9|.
CASKLSGSNEQYF
TGTGCCAGCAAGTTGAGCGGGAGTAACGAGCAGTACTTC
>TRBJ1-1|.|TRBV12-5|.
CASGIDRGTEAFF
TGTGCTAGTGGGATAGATCGGGGAACTGAAGCTTTCTTT
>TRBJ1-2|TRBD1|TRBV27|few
CASSLRQGDGYTF
TGTGCCAGCAGTCTAAGACAGGGAGATGGCTACACCTTC
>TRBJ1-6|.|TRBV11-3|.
CASSSLVARVMGSPLHF
TGTGCCAGCAGCTCCCTCGTGGCGAGGGTAATGGGTTCACCCCTCCACTTT
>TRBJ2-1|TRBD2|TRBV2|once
CASSVAGGPNEQFF
TGTGCCAGCAGTGTAGCGGGAGGGCCGAATGAGCAGTTCTTC
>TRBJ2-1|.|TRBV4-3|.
CASSQETVQSYNEQFF
TGCGCCAGCAGCCAGGAGACAGTCCAGTCTTACAATGAGCAGTTCTTC
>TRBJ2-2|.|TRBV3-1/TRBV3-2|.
CASSSLSKGPNTGELFF
TGTGCCAGCAGCTCTCTCTCGAAGGGGCCAAACACCGGGGAGCTGTTTTTT